This T cell receptor (beta chain) was identified in a study of blood T cell repertoires in COVID-19. Across the study: The United States, Italy and Spain supplied acute and convalescent COVID-19 samples.

Libraries were prepared by immunoSEQ multiplex PCR; TCRdb keeps only in-frame clonotypes and omits some of them. The sample records some 230,000 clones, around 86% being singletons. There are 17 residues in the CDR3. The V gene's germline CDR1 is SGHNT and CDR2 YENEEA. V was pared by 4 bases and J by 5 bases, with 9 bases of the junction left unmatched. Followed longitudinally, the Seattle patients had been enrolled during active infection. The sequencing input was peripheral blood. The chain has TRBV11-3 and TRBJ2-7; 15 nucleotides agree with TRBD2. This clonotype was sampled from a woman in her forties or fifties with COVID-19, enrolled during active disease. In DNA, the CDR3 is TGTGCCAGCAGCTACCGTGGACTAGCGGGGGGGCAAGACGAGCAGTACTTC. Translated: CASSYRGLAGGQDEQYF.